This TCR beta chain was recorded in a study of spatial heterogeneity in lung cancer. Study background: Among detected sequences, beta-chain ones consistently exceeded alpha-chain ones in number.

The time point was: sample taken at primary tumor resection. Samples were donated by 72 untreated early-stage non-small cell lung cancer patients. Sequencing covered unsorted whole RNA taken from tumor, nontumor lung or frozen PBMC. The study tagged each TCR cDNA molecule with a unique molecular identifier. MiXCR, applied by TCRdb to the 5' RACE reads, yields one record per CDR3 protein. This sample carries 90,000 to 95,000 distinct CDR3 sequences, 10% to 15% of them seen once, and the ten largest clones take over 40%. Germline V CDR1 and CDR2: KGHSY, FQNENV. The CDR3 spans 15 residues. V was cut by 1 base and J by 5 bases, with 12 bases left in between.

The chain recombines TRBV16 with TRBJ1-5; weak D call: TRBD1 (6 bases). The receptor's source is a male donor with early-stage non-small cell lung cancer. The specimen comprised PBMCs, sampled at surgery. CDR3 bases: TGTGCCAGCAGCCAATTAAAGGGGGGCGATCAGCCCCAGCATTTT. Translation: CASSQLKGGDQPQHF.